Sequencing of this TCR beta chain was carried out in a study of shared clonotypes between healthy human individuals. This table comes from immunoSEQ multiplex PCR, and its TCRdb copy is limited to in-frame clones, with some not included. The profile shows millions of clones, approximately 94% of them singletons. V dropped 5 bases and J dropped 2; count of bases not matched to a gene: 5. The CDR3 loop spans 16 amino acids. The germline CDR1 and CDR2 sequences are SGHTA and FQGNSA. This clone has just one count. CD45RO-negative, CCR7-selected cells formed the naive CD8 fraction, which excluded terminally differentiated effector memory CD45RA+ cells.

Sequencing used naive CD8+ T cells sorted from blood. The V call is TRBV7-2, the J call TRBJ2-7; 14 bases are shared with TRBD2. The TCR originated in a man aged 18-30 years in good health. CDR3 sequence reads: CASSLRLAGGTYEQYF. The CDR3 coding sequence is TGTGCCAGCAGCCTGCGACTAGCGGGGGGGACCTACGAGCAGTACTTC.